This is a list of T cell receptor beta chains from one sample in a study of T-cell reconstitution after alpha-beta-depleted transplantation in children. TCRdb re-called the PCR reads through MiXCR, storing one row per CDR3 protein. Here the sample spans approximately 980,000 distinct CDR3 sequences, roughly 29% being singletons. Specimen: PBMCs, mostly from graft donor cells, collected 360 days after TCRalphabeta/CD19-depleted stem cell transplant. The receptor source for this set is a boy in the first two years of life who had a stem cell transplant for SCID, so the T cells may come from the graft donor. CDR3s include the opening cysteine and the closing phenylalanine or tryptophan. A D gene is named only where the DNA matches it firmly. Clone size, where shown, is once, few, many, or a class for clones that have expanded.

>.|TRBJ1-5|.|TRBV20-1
CSATLGAPPQHF
TGCAGTGCTACTCTAGGGGCTCCGCCCCAGCATTTT
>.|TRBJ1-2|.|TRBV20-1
CSARRWGAGGYTF
TGCAGTGCTAGAAGGTGGGGGGCGGGTGGCTACACCTTC
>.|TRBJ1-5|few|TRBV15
CATSRDLAGQPQHF
TGTGCCACCAGCAGAGATTTGGCCGGTCAGCCCCAGCATTTT
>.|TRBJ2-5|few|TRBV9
CASSRTASSETQYF
TGTGCCAGCAGCCGGACTGCAAGCAGCGAGACCCAGTACTTC
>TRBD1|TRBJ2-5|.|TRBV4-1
CASSPRTGGTPETQYF
TGCGCCAGCAGCCCTCGGACAGGGGGTACACCAGAGACCCAGTACTTC
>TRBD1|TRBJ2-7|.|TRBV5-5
CASSRVGQHPSYEQYF
TGTGCCAGCAGCCGCGTGGGACAGCACCCATCCTACGAGCAGTACTTC
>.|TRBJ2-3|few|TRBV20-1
CSEVTQYF
TGCAGTGAAGTTACGCAGTATTTT
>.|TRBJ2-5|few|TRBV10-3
CAISESRGGTQYF
TGTGCCATCAGTGAGTCCAGGGGGGGGACCCAGTACTTC
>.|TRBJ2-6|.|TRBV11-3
CASSLGGVKEDLSGANVLTF
TGTGCCAGCAGCTTAGGAGGGGTCAAGGAAGACCTCTCTGGGGCCAACGTCCTGACTTTC
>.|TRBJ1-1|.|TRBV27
CASSFGTVLGTEAFF
TGTGCCAGCAGTTTTGGGACTGTACTGGGCACTGAAGCTTTCTTT
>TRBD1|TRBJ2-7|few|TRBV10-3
CAIRSDRQGGKQYF
TGTGCCATCAGATCGGACAGGCAAGGTGGAAAGCAGTACTTC
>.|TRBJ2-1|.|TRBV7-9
CASSPPGGGAHNEQFF
TGTGCCAGCAGCCCACCTGGGGGCGGGGCCCACAATGAGCAGTTCTTC
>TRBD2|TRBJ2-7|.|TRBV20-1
CSASTVSGGGAQYF
TGCAGTGCTAGTACAGTATCTGGCGGGGGAGCGCAGTACTTC
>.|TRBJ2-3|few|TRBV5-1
CASSLAGIPDTQYF
TGCGCCAGCAGCTTGGCCGGGATCCCGGATACGCAGTATTTT
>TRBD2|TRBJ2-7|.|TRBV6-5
CASSYFTGGTPYEQYF
TGTGCCAGCAGTTACTTTACCGGGGGGACCCCCTACGAGCAGTACTTC
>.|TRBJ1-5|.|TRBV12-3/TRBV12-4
CASSLKEPQHF
TGTGCCAGCAGTTTAAAGGAGCCCCAGCATTTT
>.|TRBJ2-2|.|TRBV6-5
CASSSPRLEHTGELFF
TGTGCCAGCAGTTCCCCTAGACTAGAACACACCGGGGAGCTGTTTTTT
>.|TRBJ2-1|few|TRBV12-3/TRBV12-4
CASSFPGQGRQFF
TGTGCCAGCAGTTTCCCTGGGCAAGGTCGGCAGTTCTTC
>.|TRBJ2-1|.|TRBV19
CASSRPSRQNYNEQFF
TGTGCCAGTAGTCGCCCTAGCCGCCAAAACTACAATGAGCAGTTCTTC
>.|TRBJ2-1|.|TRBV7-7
CASSLRDWRNEQFF
TGTGCCAGCAGCTTACGCGACTGGCGGAATGAGCAGTTCTTC
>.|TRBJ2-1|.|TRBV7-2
CASSLGGGGFDEQFF
TGTGCCAGCAGCTTAGGGGGGGGCGGGTTCGATGAGCAGTTCTTC
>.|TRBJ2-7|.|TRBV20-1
CSARDSASDEQYF
TGCAGTGCTAGAGATTCAGCTAGCGACGAGCAGTACTTC
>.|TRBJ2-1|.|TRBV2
CASSGRALYNEQFF
TGTGCCAGCAGTGGTAGAGCGCTGTACAATGAGCAGTTCTTC
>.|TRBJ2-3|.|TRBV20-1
CSATRALYDTDTQYF
TGCAGTGCCACCCGAGCGCTCTACGACACAGATACGCAGTATTTT
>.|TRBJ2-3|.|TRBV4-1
CASKGGPWGSPDTQYF
TGCGCCAGCAAGGGGGGGCCTTGGGGGTCGCCAGATACGCAGTATTTT
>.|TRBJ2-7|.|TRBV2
CAGHSGTYEQYF
TGTGCCGGGCACTCGGGAACCTACGAGCAGTACTTC
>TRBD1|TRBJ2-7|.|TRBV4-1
CASSHRQGAAYEQYF
TGCGCCAGCAGCCACCGACAGGGAGCGGCCTACGAGCAGTACTTC
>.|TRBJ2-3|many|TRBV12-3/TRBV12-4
CASSSLTDTQYF
TGTGCCAGCAGCTCCCTAACAGATACGCAGTATTTT
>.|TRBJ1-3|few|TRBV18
CASSPGTTGNTIYF
TGTGCCAGCTCACCTGGGACAACTGGAAACACCATATATTTT
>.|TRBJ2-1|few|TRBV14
CASSQDSPGAVEQFF
TGTGCCAGCAGCCAAGATTCCCCAGGGGCAGTTGAGCAGTTCTTC
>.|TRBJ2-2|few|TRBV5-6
CASSLAPAAGELFF
TGTGCCAGCAGCTTGGCACCCGCCGCCGGGGAGCTGTTTTTT
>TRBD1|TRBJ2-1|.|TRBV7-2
CASSLRRTGGFNEQFF
TGTGCCAGCAGCTTACGGCGGACAGGGGGATTCAATGAGCAGTTCTTC
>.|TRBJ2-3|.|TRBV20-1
CSASERRGPDTQYF
TGCAGTGCTAGTGAGCGGAGGGGGCCAGATACGCAGTATTTT
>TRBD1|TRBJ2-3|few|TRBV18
CASSPVPGGLADTQYF
TGTGCCAGCTCACCAGTCCCAGGGGGCCTCGCAGATACGCAGTATTTT
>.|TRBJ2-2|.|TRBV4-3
CASSWGLFNTGELFF
TGCGCCAGCAGCTGGGGACTCTTTAATACCGGGGAGCTGTTTTTT
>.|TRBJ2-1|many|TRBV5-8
CASSWRGSSYNEQFF
TGTGCCAGCAGCTGGAGGGGAAGCTCCTACAATGAGCAGTTCTTC
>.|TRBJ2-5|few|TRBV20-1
CSARWRMQETQYF
TGCAGTGCTAGGTGGCGGATGCAAGAGACCCAGTACTTC
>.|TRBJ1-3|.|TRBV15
CATSRARQAKPSGNTIYF
TGTGCCACCAGCAGAGCCCGACAGGCTAAACCTTCTGGAAACACCATATATTTT
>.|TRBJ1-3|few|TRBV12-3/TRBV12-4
CASGGPGNTIYF
TGTGCCTCTGGGGGGCCTGGAAACACCATATATTTT
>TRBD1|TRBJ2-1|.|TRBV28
CASKVGTGGAGAYNEQFF
TGTGCCAGCAAGGTGGGGACAGGGGGCGCAGGCGCCTACAATGAGCAGTTCTTC
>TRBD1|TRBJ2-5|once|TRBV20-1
CSARDSDKGAGVGETQYF
TGCAGTGCTAGGGATTCCGACAAGGGGGCCGGTGTGGGGGAGACCCAGTACTTC
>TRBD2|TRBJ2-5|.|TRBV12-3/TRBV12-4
CASSIRTSGGAWETQYF
TGTGCCAGCAGTATCCGGACTAGCGGGGGGGCTTGGGAGACCCAGTACTTC
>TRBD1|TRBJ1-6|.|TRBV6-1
CASSHPRDRGFSYNSPLHF
TGTGCCAGCAGCCATCCCCGAGACAGGGGCTTCTCCTATAATTCACCCCTCCACTTT